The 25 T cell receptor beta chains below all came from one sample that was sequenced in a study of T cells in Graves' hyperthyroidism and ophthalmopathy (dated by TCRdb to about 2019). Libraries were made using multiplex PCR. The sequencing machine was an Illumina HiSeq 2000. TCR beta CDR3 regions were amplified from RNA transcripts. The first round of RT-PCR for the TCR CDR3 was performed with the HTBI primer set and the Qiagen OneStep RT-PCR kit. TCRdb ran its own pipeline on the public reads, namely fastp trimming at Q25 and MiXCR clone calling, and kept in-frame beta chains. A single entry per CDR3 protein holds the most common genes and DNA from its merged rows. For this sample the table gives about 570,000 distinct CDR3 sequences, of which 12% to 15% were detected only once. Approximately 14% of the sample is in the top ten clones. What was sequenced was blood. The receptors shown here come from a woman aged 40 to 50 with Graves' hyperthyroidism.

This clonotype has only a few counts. As DNA, the CDR3 is TGCAGCGTGGACAGGGGTCGGACAGATACGCAGTATTTT. Its translation is CSVDRGRTDTQYF. The chain joins TRBV29-1 to TRBJ2-3; 9 nucleotides line up with TRBD1. The CDR3 runs to 13 residues. Unmatched junction bases numbered 4, after V lost 6 bases and J lost 3 bases. Germline CDR1 reads SQVTM; CDR2 reads ANQGSEA.

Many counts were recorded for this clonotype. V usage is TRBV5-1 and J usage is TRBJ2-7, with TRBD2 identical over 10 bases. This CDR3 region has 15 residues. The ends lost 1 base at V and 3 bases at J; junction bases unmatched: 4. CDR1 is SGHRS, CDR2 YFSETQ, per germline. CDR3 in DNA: TGCGCCAGCAGCTTGTCTACTAGCGGGGTCTACGAGCAGTACTTC. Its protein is CASSLSTSGVYEQYF.

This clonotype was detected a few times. The CDR3 loop is CASGDGDSNQPQHF. In DNA, the CDR3 is TGTGCCAGCGGGGACGGAGATAGCAATCAGCCCCAGCATTTT. The chain combines TRBV12-3 or TRBV12-4 with TRBJ1-5; D is perhaps TRBD1 (5 bases). Trimming removed 8 bases from V and 0 bases from J, with 11 bases in between. This CDR3 is built from 14 residues.

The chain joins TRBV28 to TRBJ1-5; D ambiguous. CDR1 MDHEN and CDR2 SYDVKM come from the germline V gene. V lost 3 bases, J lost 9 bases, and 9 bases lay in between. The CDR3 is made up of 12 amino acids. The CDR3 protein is CASSLAPSPQHF. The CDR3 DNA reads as TGTGCCAGCAGTTTGGCCCCATCGCCCCAGCATTTT.

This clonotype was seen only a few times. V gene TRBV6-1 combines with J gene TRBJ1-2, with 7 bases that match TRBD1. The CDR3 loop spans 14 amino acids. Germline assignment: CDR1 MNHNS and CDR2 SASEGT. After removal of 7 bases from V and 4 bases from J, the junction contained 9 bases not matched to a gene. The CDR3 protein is CASNDPGQSYGYTF. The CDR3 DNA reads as TGTGCCAGCAACGATCCGGGACAGAGCTATGGCTACACCTTC.

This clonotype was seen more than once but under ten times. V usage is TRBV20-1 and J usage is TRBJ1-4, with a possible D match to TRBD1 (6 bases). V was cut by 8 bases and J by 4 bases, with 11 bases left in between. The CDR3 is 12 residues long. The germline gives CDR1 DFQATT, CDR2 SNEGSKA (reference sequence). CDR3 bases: TGCAGTCCTCAGGGGATTAATGAAAAACTGTTTTTT. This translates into CSPQGINEKLFF.

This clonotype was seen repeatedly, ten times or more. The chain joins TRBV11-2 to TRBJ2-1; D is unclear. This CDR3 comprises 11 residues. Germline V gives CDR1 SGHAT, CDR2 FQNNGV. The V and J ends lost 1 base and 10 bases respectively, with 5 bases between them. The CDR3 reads CASSLAAEQFF. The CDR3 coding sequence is TGTGCCAGCAGCTTAGCGGCCGAGCAGTTCTTC.

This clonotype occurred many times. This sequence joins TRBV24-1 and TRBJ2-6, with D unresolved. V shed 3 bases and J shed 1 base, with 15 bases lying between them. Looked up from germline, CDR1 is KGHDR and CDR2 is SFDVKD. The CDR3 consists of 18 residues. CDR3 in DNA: TGTGCCACCAGTGATAACACAGCCTGGCAATCTGGGGCCAACGTCCTGACTTTC. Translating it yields CATSDNTAWQSGANVLTF.

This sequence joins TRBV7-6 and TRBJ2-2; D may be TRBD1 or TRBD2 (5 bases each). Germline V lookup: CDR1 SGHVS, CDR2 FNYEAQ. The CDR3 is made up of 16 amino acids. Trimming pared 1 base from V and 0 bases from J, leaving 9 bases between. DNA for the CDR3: TGTGCCAGCAGCTTAGGGGGACCGGCGAACACCGGGGAGCTGTTTTTT. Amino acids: CASSLGGPANTGELFF.

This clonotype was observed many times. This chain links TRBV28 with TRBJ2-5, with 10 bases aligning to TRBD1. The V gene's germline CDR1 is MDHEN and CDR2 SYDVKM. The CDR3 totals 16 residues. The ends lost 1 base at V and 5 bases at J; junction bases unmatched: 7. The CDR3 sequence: CASSLFWTGGLETQYF. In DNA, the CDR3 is TGTGCCAGCAGTTTATTTTGGACAGGGGGTTTGGAGACCCAGTACTTC.

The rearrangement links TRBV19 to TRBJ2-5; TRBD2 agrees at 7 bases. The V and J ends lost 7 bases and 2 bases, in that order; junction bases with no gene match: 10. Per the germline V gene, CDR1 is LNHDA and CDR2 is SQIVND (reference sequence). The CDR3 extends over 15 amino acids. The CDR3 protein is CASNNPGTTQETQYF. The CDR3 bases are TGTGCCAGTAATAATCCTGGGACTACTCAAGAGACCCAGTACTTC. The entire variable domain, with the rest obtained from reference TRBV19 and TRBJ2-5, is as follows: DGGITQSPKYLFRKEGQNVTLSCEQNLNHDAMYWYRQDPGQGLRLIYYSQIVNDFQKGDIAEGYSVSREKKESFPLTVTSAQKNPTAFYLCASNNPGTTQETQYFGPGTRLLVL.

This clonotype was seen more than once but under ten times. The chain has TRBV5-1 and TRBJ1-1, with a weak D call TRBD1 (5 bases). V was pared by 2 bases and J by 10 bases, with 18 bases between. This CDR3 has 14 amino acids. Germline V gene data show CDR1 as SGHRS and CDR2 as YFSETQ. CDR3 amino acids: CASSLQDSQRGAFF. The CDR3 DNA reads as TGCGCCAGCAGCTTACAGGACTCTCAAAGGGGAGCTTTCTTT.

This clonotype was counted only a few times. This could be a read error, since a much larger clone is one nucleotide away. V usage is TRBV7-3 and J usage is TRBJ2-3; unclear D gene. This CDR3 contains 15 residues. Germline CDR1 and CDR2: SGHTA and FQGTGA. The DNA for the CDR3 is TGTGCCAGCAACTTAATGTCTCAGGGCACAGATACGCAGTATTTT. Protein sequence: CASNLMSQGTDTQYF.

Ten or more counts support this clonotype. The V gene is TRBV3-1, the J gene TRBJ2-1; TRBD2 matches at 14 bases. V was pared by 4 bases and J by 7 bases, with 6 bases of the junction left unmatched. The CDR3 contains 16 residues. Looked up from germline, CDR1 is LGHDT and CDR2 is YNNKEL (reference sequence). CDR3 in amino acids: CASSPKTSGRGNEQFF. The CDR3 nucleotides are TGTGCCAGCAGCCCCAAGACTAGCGGGAGGGGTAATGAGCAGTTCTTC.

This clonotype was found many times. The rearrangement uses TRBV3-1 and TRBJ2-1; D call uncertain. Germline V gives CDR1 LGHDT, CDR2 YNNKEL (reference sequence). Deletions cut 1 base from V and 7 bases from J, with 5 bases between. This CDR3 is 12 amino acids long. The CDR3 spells CASSQGWNEQFF. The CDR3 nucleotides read TGTGCCAGCAGCCAAGGGTGGAATGAGCAGTTCTTC.

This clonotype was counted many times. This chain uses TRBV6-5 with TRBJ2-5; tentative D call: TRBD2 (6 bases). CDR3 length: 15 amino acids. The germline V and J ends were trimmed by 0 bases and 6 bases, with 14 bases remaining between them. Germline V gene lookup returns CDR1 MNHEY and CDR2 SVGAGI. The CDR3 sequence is CASSYSAVGGQTQYF. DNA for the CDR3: TGTGCCAGCAGTTACTCAGCGGTGGGGGGTCAGACCCAGTACTTC.

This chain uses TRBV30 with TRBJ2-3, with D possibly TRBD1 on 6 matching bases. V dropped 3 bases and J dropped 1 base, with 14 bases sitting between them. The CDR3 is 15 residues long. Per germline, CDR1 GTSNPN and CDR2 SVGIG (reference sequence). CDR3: CAWRARTVGTDTQYF. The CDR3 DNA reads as TGTGCCTGGAGGGCCAGGACAGTCGGCACAGATACGCAGTATTTT.

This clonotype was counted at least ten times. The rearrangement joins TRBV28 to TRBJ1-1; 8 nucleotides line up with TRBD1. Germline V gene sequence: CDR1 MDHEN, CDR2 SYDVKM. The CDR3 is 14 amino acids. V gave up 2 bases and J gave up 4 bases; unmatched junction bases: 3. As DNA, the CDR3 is TGTGCCAGCAGTTTACAGGGGGCGGTCACTGAAGCTTTCTTT. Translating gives CASSLQGAVTEAFF.

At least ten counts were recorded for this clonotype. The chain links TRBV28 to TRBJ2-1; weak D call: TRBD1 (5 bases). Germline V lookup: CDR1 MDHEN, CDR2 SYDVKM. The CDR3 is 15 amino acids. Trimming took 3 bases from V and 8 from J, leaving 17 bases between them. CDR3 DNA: TGTGCCAGCAGTTTCCATGGAAGTCAGGGCTATGAGCAGTTCTTC. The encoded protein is CASSFHGSQGYEQFF.

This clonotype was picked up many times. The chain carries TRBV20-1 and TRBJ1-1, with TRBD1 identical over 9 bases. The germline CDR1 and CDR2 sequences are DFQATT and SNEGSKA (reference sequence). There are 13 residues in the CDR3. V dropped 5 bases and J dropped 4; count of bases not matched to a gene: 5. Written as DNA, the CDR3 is TGCAGTGCTCCAACAGGGGGCAGCACTGAAGCTTTCTTT. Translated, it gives CSAPTGGSTEAFF.

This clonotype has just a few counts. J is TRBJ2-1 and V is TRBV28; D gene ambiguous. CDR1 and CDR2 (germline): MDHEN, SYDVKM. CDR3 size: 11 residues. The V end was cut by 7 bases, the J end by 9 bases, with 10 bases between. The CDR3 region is CASKRMVEQFF. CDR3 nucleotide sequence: TGTGCCAGCAAAAGGATGGTTGAGCAGTTCTTC.

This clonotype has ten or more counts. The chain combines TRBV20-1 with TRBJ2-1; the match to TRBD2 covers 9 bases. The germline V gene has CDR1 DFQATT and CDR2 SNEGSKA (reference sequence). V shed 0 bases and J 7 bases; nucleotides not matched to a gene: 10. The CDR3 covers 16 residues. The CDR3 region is CSARDLMGGRANEQFF. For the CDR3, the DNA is TGCAGTGCTAGAGATCTAATGGGCGGGAGGGCGAATGAGCAGTTCTTC.

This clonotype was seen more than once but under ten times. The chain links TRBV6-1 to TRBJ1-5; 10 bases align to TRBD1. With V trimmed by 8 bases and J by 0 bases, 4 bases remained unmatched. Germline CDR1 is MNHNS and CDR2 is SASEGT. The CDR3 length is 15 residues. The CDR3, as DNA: TGTGCCAGCCTGGGACAGGGGTATAGCAATCAGCCCCAGCATTTT. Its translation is CASLGQGYSNQPQHF.

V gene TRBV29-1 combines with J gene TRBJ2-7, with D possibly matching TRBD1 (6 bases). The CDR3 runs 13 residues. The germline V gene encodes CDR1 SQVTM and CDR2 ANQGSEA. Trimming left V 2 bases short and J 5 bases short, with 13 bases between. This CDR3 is CSVERTAFHEQYF. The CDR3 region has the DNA TGCAGCGTTGAAAGGACAGCCTTCCACGAGCAGTACTTC.

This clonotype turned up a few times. This chain's CDR3 is CASSPAGRGTSRGNEQFF. The CDR3 nucleotides are TGTGCCAGCAGCCCCGCGGGACGGGGGACTAGTCGGGGTAATGAGCAGTTCTTC. This chain connects TRBV27 to TRBJ2-1; 8 bases agree with TRBD2. The CDR3 extends over 18 amino acids. Germline CDR1 reads MNHEY; CDR2 reads SMNVEV (reference sequence). J was trimmed by 7 bases and V by 6 bases; bases with no gene match: 20.